One sample yielded the 27 T cell receptor beta chains listed below, sequenced in a study of T-cell reconstitution after alpha-beta-depleted transplantation in children (dated by TCRdb to the mid-2010s). The library relied on PCR. TCRdb records Illumina HiSeq 2500 as the sequencer. TCR library preparation used molecular barcoding, with unique molecular identifiers applied to normalize quantification of the TCRbeta repertoire. TCRdb reprocessing: public reads trimmed at Q25 with fastp, clones called with MiXCR, in-frame beta chains kept. Here each entry gathers all rows of one CDR3 protein and keeps the most common genes and DNA. This sample comprises roughly 310,000 distinct CDR3 sequences, approximately 23% of them detected only once. Approximately 11% of the sample lies in the top ten. What this sample's treatment or condition label stands for: allogeneic hematopoietic cell transplantation with graft depleted of TCRalphabeta T cells and CD19 B cells.

Source: PBMCs, mostly from graft donor cells, taken 180 days after TCRalphabeta/CD19-depleted stem cell transplant. These receptor sequences come from a male patient younger than 18 who had a stem cell transplant for acute lymphoblastic leukemia, so the T cells may come from the graft donor.

This clonotype turned up a few times. The chain is built from TRBV5-1 and TRBJ2-6; no definite D call. The CDR3 runs 17 residues. Trimming cost V 0 bases and J 0 bases, with 10 bases left between them. Germline V gene lookup returns CDR1 SGHRS and CDR2 YFSETQ. CDR3 loop: CASSLALGISGANVLTF. CDR3 nucleotides: TGCGCCAGCAGCTTGGCTCTAGGGATCTCTGGGGCCAACGTCCTGACTTTC.

This clonotype was seen a handful of times. This sequence joins TRBV5-1 and TRBJ1-5, with 9 bases fitting TRBD1. The germline V gene has CDR1 SGHRS and CDR2 YFSETQ. Germline trimming cut 4 bases from V and 0 bases from J; bases unmatched to any gene: 11. The CDR3 covers 18 residues. The CDR3 here is CASSSGTGGPYSNQPQHF. In DNA, the CDR3 is TGCGCCAGCAGCAGCGGTACAGGGGGCCCTTATAGCAATCAGCCCCAGCATTTT.

The rearrangement links TRBV11-2 to TRBJ2-1; no clear D. Germline CDR1 and CDR2: SGHAT and FQNNGV. This CDR3 has 15 amino acids. V lost 5 bases to trimming and J lost 3 bases, with 14 bases between them. Written as DNA, the CDR3 is TGTGCCAGCAGCCCCCATAGGACGCTCTACAATGAGCAGTTCTTC. Residues: CASSPHRTLYNEQFF.

The chain carries TRBV18 and TRBJ2-7; TRBD2 might be the D (6 bases). The CDR3 spans 9 residues. The V and J ends lost 3 bases and 12 bases respectively, with 6 bases between them. Looked up from germline, CDR1 is KGHSH and CDR2 is LQKENI. The CDR3 DNA is TGTGCCAGCTCACCGGGGGGGTACTTC. Translation: CASSPGGYF.

The chain is built from TRBV19 and TRBJ1-2; D is ambiguous. Germline values: CDR1 LNHDA, CDR2 SQIVND (reference sequence). CDR3 length: 15 amino acids. V lost 6 bases and J lost 0, with 14 bases in between. The DNA of the CDR3 is TGTGCCAGTAGACAAGGTGGTTCGTCTAACTATGGCTACACCTTC. As protein: CASRQGGSSNYGYTF. The full variable domain, in which reference TRBV19 and TRBJ1-2 provide the parts outside the CDR3, is DGGITQSPKYLFRKEGQNVTLSCEQNLNHDAMYWYRQDPGQGLRLIYYSQIVNDFQKGDIAEGYSVSREKKESFPLTVTSAQKNPTAFYLCASRQGGSSNYGYTFGSGTRLTVV.

The chain has TRBV9 and TRBJ2-7; the D gene could be TRBD1 or TRBD2 (5 bases each). CDR1 and CDR2 from the germline V gene are SGDLS and YYNGEE. This CDR3 is built from 15 residues. With 4 bases removed from V and 2 bases from J, the gap between germline ends came to 16 bases. The DNA of the CDR3 is TGTGCCAGCAGCCTTAGCTCGGGACGGCCCTACGAGCAGTACTTC. The encoded protein is CASSLSSGRPYEQYF.

This chain connects TRBV4-1 to TRBJ1-2; the D gene is possibly TRBD1 (6 bases). Trimming took 1 base from V and 8 from J, leaving 17 bases between them. The CDR3 spans 15 residues. Germline lookup yields CDR1 MGHRA and CDR2 YSYEKL. The CDR3: CASSQVVQATGGYTF. The CDR3 nucleotides read TGCGCCAGCAGCCAAGTGGTACAGGCCACAGGGGGCTACACCTTC.

In its sample, this clonotype was seen a few times. The J gene is TRBJ1-1, the V gene TRBV4-1, with D unclear. CDR1 is MGHRA and CDR2 is YSYEKL in the germline V gene. This CDR3 is built from 16 residues. Trimming removed 1 base from V and 1 base from J, with 13 bases in between. CDR3 sequence reads: CASSQVIEVGNTEAFF. CDR3 in DNA: TGCGCCAGCAGCCAAGTAATAGAGGTAGGGAACACTGAAGCTTTCTTT.

This chain links TRBV5-1 with TRBJ1-3, with D hard to call. The V and J ends lost 0 bases and 4 bases respectively, with 14 bases between them. Germline loops: CDR1 SGHRS, CDR2 YFSETQ. This CDR3 is built from 16 residues. The CDR3, as DNA: TGCGCCAGCAGCTTGGTCTCTGGGTACCTGGGAAACACCATATATTTT. It translates to CASSLVSGYLGNTIYF.

This clonotype was observed a handful of times. One junction end does not reproduce the germline sequence, and a read error may be involved. The chain has TRBV5-1 and TRBJ2-7; D is undetermined. The CDR3 extends over 13 amino acids. Germline values: CDR1 SGHRS, CDR2 YFSETQ. The CDR3 is CASSLVSSYEQYF. The DNA for the CDR3 is TGTGCCAGCAGCTTAGTCAGCTCCTACGAGCAGTACTTC.

The V and J genes are TRBV4-1 and TRBJ2-1; 10 positions match TRBD2. The CDR3 loop spans 17 amino acids. Germline V gene sequence: CDR1 MGHRA, CDR2 YSYEKL. V shed 0 bases and J 3 bases; nucleotides not matched to a gene: 5. The CDR3 coding sequence is TGCGCCAGCAGCCAAGAACAAGCGGGAGGGCTCTACAATGAGCAGTTCTTC. Translation: CASSQEQAGGLYNEQFF.

This clonotype was recorded once. J is TRBJ2-1 and V is TRBV27, with D perhaps matching TRBD1 (5 bases). From germline, CDR1 is MNHEY and CDR2 SMNVEV (reference sequence). Trimming shortened V by 5 bases and J by 10 bases, and 12 bases separated the two germline ends. The CDR3 runs to 12 residues. The CDR3 sequence: CASSPGPGEQFF. The DNA for the CDR3 is TGTGCCAGCAGTCCCGGGCCAGGGGAGCAGTTCTTC.

The chain is built from TRBV19 and TRBJ1-1; D not certain. The V end lost 4 bases, the J end lost 0 bases, and 18 bases lay between the germline ends. The CDR3 totals 17 residues. The germline CDR1 and CDR2 sequences are LNHDA and SQIVND (reference sequence). CDR3 nucleotide sequence: TGTGCCAGTAGTAAAGGGTATAACAGAGGGTTGAACACTGAAGCTTTCTTT. Its protein is CASSKGYNRGLNTEAFF.

The gene calls are TRBV9 and TRBJ2-1; TRBD2 agrees at 13 bases. Trimming cost V 1 base and J 0 bases; bases outside gene matches: 7. The CDR3 is 19 amino acids. CDR1 and CDR2 (germline): SGDLS, YYNGEE. The CDR3 protein is CASSVTGTSGTSSYNEQFF. The CDR3 DNA reads as TGTGCCAGCAGCGTAACTGGGACTAGCGGGACAAGCTCCTACAATGAGCAGTTCTTC.

This clonotype was observed a handful of times. The rearrangement links TRBV10-3 to TRBJ1-5; the D is unclear. CDR1 and CDR2 (germline): ENHRY, SYGVKD. V was trimmed by 2 bases and J by 7 bases, leaving 15 bases between them. This CDR3 spans 15 amino acids. CDR3 loop: CAISEHSGVGQPQHF. The CDR3 nucleotides are TGTGCCATCAGTGAGCATTCCGGGGTCGGCCAGCCCCAGCATTTT.

At least ten counts were recorded for this clonotype. V is TRBV7-2 and J is TRBJ2-1; D gene uncertain. The germline V gene has CDR1 SGHTA and CDR2 FQGNSA. V shed 4 bases and J shed 9 bases, with 7 bases lying between them. This CDR3 contains 11 residues. The CDR3 DNA follows: TGTGCCAGCAGCTCCAAGACTGAGCAGTTCTTC. As protein: CASSSKTEQFF.

J is TRBJ2-1 and V is TRBV19; 9 bases map to TRBD2. The V gene end was trimmed by 2 bases and the J gene end by 7 bases; junction bases not matched to a gene: 9. This CDR3 is built from 16 residues. Per the germline V gene, CDR1 is LNHDA and CDR2 is SQIVND (reference sequence). Written as DNA, the CDR3 is TGTGCCAGTAGTATAAGGGGGGCGGGAGGGCAGAATGAGCAGTTCTTC. Its translation: CASSIRGAGGQNEQFF.

At least ten counts were recorded for this clonotype. The V call is TRBV7-6, the J call TRBJ2-7, with 7 bases fitting TRBD1. V shed 1 base, J shed 0 bases, and the junction held 3 bases outside the gene matches. The CDR3 contains 15 residues. Germline CDR1 and CDR2: SGHVS and FNYEAQ. CDR3 sequence reads: CASSLGAGGSYEQYF. CDR3 coding DNA: TGTGCCAGCAGCTTAGGGGCAGGGGGCTCCTACGAGCAGTACTTC. Based on the CDR3 plus reference TRBV7-6 and TRBJ2-7, the full variable domain is GAGVSQSPRYKVTKRGQDVALRCDPISGHVSLYWYRQALGQGPEFLTYFNYEAQQDKSGLPNDRFSAERPEGSISTLTIQRTEQRDSAMYRCASSLGAGGSYEQYFGPGTRLTVT.

The chain employs TRBV20-1 and TRBJ1-5; tentatively, D is TRBD1 (5 bases). The CDR3 length is 10 residues. V lost 4 bases, J lost 7 bases, and 5 bases lay in between. Germline CDR1 and CDR2: DFQATT and SNEGSKA (reference sequence). CDR3 region: CSANRQPQHF. The CDR3 DNA reads TGCAGTGCTAACAGGCAGCCCCAGCATTTT.

V gene TRBV5-1 combines with J gene TRBJ2-7; 8 bases are shared with TRBD1. This CDR3 contains 17 residues. J was trimmed by 2 bases and V by 0 bases; bases with no gene match: 10. Germline V gene data show CDR1 as SGHRS and CDR2 as YFSETQ. The CDR3 is CASSLGPGQGKAYEQYF. The DNA for the CDR3 is TGCGCCAGCAGCTTGGGCCCTGGACAGGGAAAAGCCTACGAGCAGTACTTC.

The CDR3 sequence is CATSSLSVPNEQFF. CDR3 nucleotide sequence: TGTGCCACCAGCTCCCTATCCGTCCCCAATGAGCAGTTCTTC. This chain joins TRBV15 and TRBJ2-1; D unresolved. V was shortened by 5 bases and J by 6 bases, with 14 bases between the two germline ends. The length of the CDR3 is 14 residues. Germline CDR1 and CDR2: LNHNV and YYDKDF (reference sequence).

The V call is TRBV7-9, the J call TRBJ2-2; D remains unclear. V lost 5 bases to trimming and J lost 7 bases, with 5 bases between them. The CDR3 covers 11 residues. Germline lookup yields CDR1 SEHNR and CDR2 FQNEAQ (reference sequence). The CDR3, as DNA: TGTGCCAGCAGCCGTAGCGGGGAGCTGTTTTTT. This gives the protein CASSRSGELFF.

J is TRBJ2-7 and V is TRBV27; the D gene is possibly TRBD1 (6 bases). Trimming took off 4 bases at V and 5 bases at J, with 15 bases between the two ends. This CDR3 has 14 amino acids. Germline CDR1 MNHEY, CDR2 SMNVEV (reference sequence). The CDR3 sequence: CASSSDPTGHEQYF. In nucleotides, the CDR3 is TGTGCCAGCAGTTCCGACCCTACAGGGCACGAGCAGTACTTC.

V gene TRBV13 combines with J gene TRBJ2-1; TRBD2 matches 8 bases. The CDR3 is 15 amino acids. Trimming cost V 5 bases and J 9 bases; bases outside gene matches: 12. CDR1 PRHDT and CDR2 FYEKMQ come from the germline V gene (reference sequence). The CDR3 spells CASSPGHGSGGEQFF. The CDR3 coding sequence is TGTGCCAGCAGCCCGGGACACGGAAGCGGGGGTGAGCAGTTCTTC.

The chain joins TRBV11-2 to TRBJ2-3; the D gene is possibly TRBD2 (6 bases). This CDR3 region has 16 residues. Between the trimmed V and J ends, which lost 2 bases and 3 bases, there was a span of 15 bases. Germline lookup yields CDR1 SGHAT and CDR2 FQNNGV. CDR3 region: CASSLPGVAATDTQYF. CDR3 DNA sequence: TGTGCCAGCAGCTTACCGGGGGTAGCGGCTACAGATACGCAGTATTTT.

This clonotype was counted a few times. The chain is built from TRBV7-9 and TRBJ2-7; tentatively, D is TRBD1 (5 bases). From germline, CDR1 is SEHNR and CDR2 FQNEAQ (reference sequence). V was pared by 1 base and J by 3 bases, with 13 bases between. This CDR3 spans 15 amino acids. CDR3 DNA sequence: TGTGCCAGCAGCTTAGGGCAGGGATTGCTCTACGAGCAGTACTTC. This encodes CASSLGQGLLYEQYF.

The V gene is TRBV4-1, the J gene TRBJ2-7; TRBD1 matches at 7 bases. J was trimmed by 2 bases and V by 4 bases; bases with no gene match: 11. Germline V gene lookup returns CDR1 MGHRA and CDR2 YSYEKL. CDR3 length: 16 amino acids. The CDR3: CASSPSGGVFPYEQYF. The CDR3 coding sequence is TGCGCCAGCAGCCCCTCAGGGGGAGTCTTCCCCTACGAGCAGTACTTC.